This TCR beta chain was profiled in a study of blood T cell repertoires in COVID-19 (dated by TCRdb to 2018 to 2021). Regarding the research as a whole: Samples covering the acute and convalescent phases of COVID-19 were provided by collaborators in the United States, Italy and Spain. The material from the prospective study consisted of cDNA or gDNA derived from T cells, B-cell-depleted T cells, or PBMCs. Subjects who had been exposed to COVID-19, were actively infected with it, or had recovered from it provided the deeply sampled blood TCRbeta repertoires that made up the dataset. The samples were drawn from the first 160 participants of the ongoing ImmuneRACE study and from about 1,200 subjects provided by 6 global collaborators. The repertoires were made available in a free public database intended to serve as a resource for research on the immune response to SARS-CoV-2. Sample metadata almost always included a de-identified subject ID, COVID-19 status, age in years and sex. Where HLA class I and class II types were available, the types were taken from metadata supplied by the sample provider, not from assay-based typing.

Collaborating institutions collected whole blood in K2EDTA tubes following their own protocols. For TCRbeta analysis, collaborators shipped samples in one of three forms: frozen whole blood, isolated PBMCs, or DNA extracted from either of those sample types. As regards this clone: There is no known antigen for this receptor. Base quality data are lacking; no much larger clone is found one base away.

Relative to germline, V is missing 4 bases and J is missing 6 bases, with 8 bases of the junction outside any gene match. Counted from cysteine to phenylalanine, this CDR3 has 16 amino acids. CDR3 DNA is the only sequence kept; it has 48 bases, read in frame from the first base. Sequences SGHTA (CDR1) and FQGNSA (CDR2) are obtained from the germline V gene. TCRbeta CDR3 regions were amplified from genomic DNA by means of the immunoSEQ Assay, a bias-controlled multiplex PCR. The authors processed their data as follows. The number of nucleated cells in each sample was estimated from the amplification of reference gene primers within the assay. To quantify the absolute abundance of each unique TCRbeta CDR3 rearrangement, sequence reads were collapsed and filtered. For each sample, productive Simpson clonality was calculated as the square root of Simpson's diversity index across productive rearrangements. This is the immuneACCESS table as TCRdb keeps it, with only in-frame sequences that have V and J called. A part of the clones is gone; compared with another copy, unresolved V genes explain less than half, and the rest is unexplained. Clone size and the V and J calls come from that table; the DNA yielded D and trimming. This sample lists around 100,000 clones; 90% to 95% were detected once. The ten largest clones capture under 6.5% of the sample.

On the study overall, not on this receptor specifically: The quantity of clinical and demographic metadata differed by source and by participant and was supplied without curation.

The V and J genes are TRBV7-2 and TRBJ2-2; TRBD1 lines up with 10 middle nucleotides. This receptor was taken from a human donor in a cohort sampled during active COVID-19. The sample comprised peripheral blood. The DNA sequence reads TGTGCCAGCAGCTCACCCAGACAGGGGGCGTCCGGGGAGCTGTTTTTT. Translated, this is CASSSPRQGASGELFF.